Presented here are 25 T cell receptor beta chains from one specimen sequenced in a study of OX40 agonist ivuxolimab in advanced cancers. TCRdb's copy holds only in-frame clones and misses some; the assay was immunoSEQ multiplex PCR. The table has tens of thousands of clones, under 90% seen once. Sequencing was performed on CD4+ or CD8+ T cells sorted from blood, taken in a trial of the OX40 agonist ivuxolimab. The receptors originated from an adult with an advanced solid tumor such as melanoma, head and neck, liver or kidney cancer.

This sequence joins TRBV7-2 and TRBJ2-7, with 11 bases that match TRBD2. The ends lost 5 bases at V and 1 base at J; junction bases unmatched: 4. CDR1 SGHTA and CDR2 FQGNSA come from the germline V gene. The CDR3 is 15 residues long. The CDR3 protein is CASSPGTSGSYEQYF. In DNA, the CDR3 is TGTGCCAGCAGCCCCGGGACTAGCGGATCCTACGAGCAGTACTTC. The full variable domain, with the rest looked up from reference TRBV7-2 and TRBJ2-7, is GAGVSQSPSNKVTEKGKDVELRCDPISGHTALYWYRQSLGQGLEFLIYFQGNSAPDKSGLPSDRFSAERTGGSVSTLTIQRTQQEDSAVYLCASSPGTSGSYEQYFGPGTRLTVT.

V gene TRBV2 combines with J gene TRBJ2-4, with 10 bases identical to TRBD1. This CDR3 spans 15 amino acids. The germline V gene has CDR1 SNHLY and CDR2 FYNNEI. Losses at the gene ends were 5 bases for V and 0 bases for J; bases not matched to a gene: 1. For the CDR3, the DNA is TGTGCCAGCAGTAGGGACAGGGGAGCCAAAAACATTCAGTACTTC. This codes for CASSRDRGAKNIQYF. Full variable domain (remainder filled in from reference TRBV2 and TRBJ2-4): EPEVTQTPSHQVTQMGQEVILRCVPISNHLYFYWYRQILGQKVEFLVSFYNNEISEKSEIFDDQFSVERPDGSNFTLKIRSTKLEDSAMYFCASSRDRGAKNIQYFGAGTRLSVL.

V and J are TRBV27 and TRBJ2-7; 8 positions agree with TRBD2. CDR1 and CDR2 (germline): MNHEY, SMNVEV (reference sequence). The CDR3 runs to 14 residues. V gave up 6 bases and J gave up 5 bases; unmatched junction bases: 9. CDR3 protein: CASSREGQSDEQYF. The CDR3 nucleotides are TGTGCCAGCAGCCGGGAGGGACAATCCGACGAGCAGTACTTC.

The chain combines TRBV27 with TRBJ2-2, with 7 nucleotides matching TRBD2. Trimming removed 8 bases from V and 3 bases from J; junction bases left unmatched: 9. Germline CDR1 MNHEY, CDR2 SMNVEV (reference sequence). The CDR3 loop spans 15 amino acids. As DNA, the CDR3 is TGTGCCAGCGGTAATAACGGGAGGTACACCGGGGAGCTGTTTTTT. As protein: CASGNNGRYTGELFF.

This clone was picked up a small number of times. The V and J genes are TRBV9 and TRBJ1-4; a possible D gene is TRBD1 (5 bases). Germline V CDR1 and CDR2: SGDLS, YYNGEE. The CDR3 is made up of 14 amino acids. V was clipped by 4 bases and J by 4 bases, with 11 bases between them. The CDR3 spells CASSIDSHNEKLFF. CDR3 nucleotide sequence: TGTGCCAGCAGCATAGACAGCCATAATGAAAAACTGTTTTTT.

This chain joins TRBV6-6 and TRBJ1-5; TRBD1 is a possible D gene (5 bases). Germline CDR1 reads MNHNY; CDR2 reads SVGAGI (reference sequence). The CDR3 runs 14 residues. Trimming took 4 bases from V and 3 from J, leaving 10 bases between them. CDR3 sequence reads: CASSFQGPNQPQHF. CDR3 DNA: TGTGCCAGCAGTTTCCAGGGACCCAATCAGCCCCAGCATTTT.

The chain carries TRBV28 and TRBJ2-7; no definite D call. This CDR3 comprises 14 residues. Germline-derived CDR1 and CDR2 are MDHEN and SYDVKM. Trimming pared 2 bases from V and 2 bases from J, leaving 10 bases between. CDR3 protein: CASSLGYSTYEQYF. DNA for the CDR3: TGTGCCAGCAGTTTAGGCTATTCCACCTACGAGCAGTACTTC.

The chain is built from TRBV4-2 and TRBJ2-4, with 11 bases that match TRBD2. Looked up from germline, CDR1 is LGHNA and CDR2 is YNFKEQ. Germline trimming cut 4 bases from V and 2 bases from J; bases unmatched to any gene: 25. The CDR3 is made up of 23 amino acids. The chain's CDR3 is CASSRDREGPGLAVSRSKNIQYF. Here the CDR3 DNA reads TGTGCCAGCAGCCGCGACAGGGAAGGACCGGGACTAGCGGTATCTAGGTCCAAAAACATTCAGTACTTC.

The chain uses TRBV6-5 and TRBJ2-3; D is uncertain. Between the trimmed V and J ends, which lost 4 bases and 10 bases, there was a span of 9 bases. This CDR3 region has 11 residues. In germline, CDR1 is MNHEY, CDR2 SVGAGI. CDR3 protein: CASSSGWAQYF. The CDR3 DNA follows: TGTGCCAGCAGTTCGGGCTGGGCGCAGTATTTT.

The V and J genes are TRBV9 and TRBJ2-3; 9 bases are shared with TRBD1. The CDR3 totals 16 residues. Germline V CDR1 and CDR2: SGDLS, YYNGEE. The trim removed 5 bases at V and 2 bases at J, leaving 9 bases unmatched. The DNA for the CDR3 is TGTGCCAGCAGTGTGACCGGGACAGGGTCCACAGATACGCAGTATTTT. Translating it yields CASSVTGTGSTDTQYF.

The chain couples TRBV19 to TRBJ2-5; D gene uncertain. Trimming took 4 bases from V and 5 from J, leaving 11 bases between them. From germline, CDR1 is LNHDA and CDR2 SQIVND (reference sequence). The CDR3 is 13 residues long. In DNA, the CDR3 is TGTGCCAGTAGTAGGACCCAACAGGAGACCCAGTACTTC. As protein: CASSRTQQETQYF.

The chain joins TRBV5-4 to TRBJ2-7; 9 positions match TRBD2. Germline values: CDR1 SGHNT, CDR2 YYREEE (reference sequence). V was clipped by 4 bases and J by 2 bases; unmatched bases: 10. The CDR3 spans 16 residues. For the CDR3, the DNA is TGTGCCAGCAGCCCTGGACTAGCGCATGACACCTACGAGCAGTACTTC. Translation gives CASSPGLAHDTYEQYF.

The chain employs TRBV5-4 and TRBJ2-3; 10 bases fit TRBD2. The CDR3 has 16 amino acids. V dropped 3 bases and J dropped 4; count of bases not matched to a gene: 8. Germline CDR1 is SGHNT and CDR2 is YYREEE (reference sequence). CDR3 nucleotide sequence: TGTGCCAGCAGCTCTCTAGCGGGAGCGGTTTCAGATACGCAGTATTTT. Its translation is CASSSLAGAVSDTQYF.

The gene calls are TRBV7-6 and TRBJ2-5, with no clear D. CDR3 length equals 14 residues. V was pared by 4 bases and J by 2 bases, with 11 bases between. Germline V gene sequence: CDR1 SGHVS, CDR2 FNYEAQ. The CDR3 reads CASSSAWGQETQYF. CDR3 coding DNA: TGTGCCAGCAGCTCCGCCTGGGGACAAGAGACCCAGTACTTC.

In this sample, this clone turned up once. The rearrangement joins TRBV5-4 to TRBJ2-3, with 9 bases fitting TRBD1. CDR1 SGHNT and CDR2 YYREEE come from the germline V gene (reference sequence). Trimming removed 0 bases from V and 5 bases from J; junction bases left unmatched: 4. The CDR3 contains 15 residues. The CDR3 loop is CASSLAADRGDTQYF. In DNA form, the CDR3 reads TGTGCCAGCAGCTTGGCGGCGGACAGGGGAGATACGCAGTATTTT.

The chain links TRBV29-1 to TRBJ2-3; TRBD1 is a possible D gene (5 bases). There are 13 residues in the CDR3. V dropped 7 bases and J dropped 5 bases, with 16 bases sitting between them. Germline-derived CDR1 and CDR2 are SQVTM and ANQGSEA. CDR3 protein: CSAGRQGRDTQYF. CDR3 sequence (DNA): TGCAGCGCCGGCCGCCAGGGCAGAGATACGCAGTATTTT.

The chain has TRBV27 and TRBJ2-3; maybe TRBD1 (8 bases). V was trimmed by 4 bases and J by 6 bases, leaving 29 bases between them. The CDR3 runs 19 residues. From germline, CDR1 is MNHEY and CDR2 SMNVEV (reference sequence). CDR3: CASSSRGLGGRIGLDTQYF. As DNA, the CDR3 is TGTGCCAGCAGTTCCAGGGGGCTAGGCGGGAGAATTGGGCTGGATACGCAGTATTTT.

The V and J genes are TRBV7-6 and TRBJ2-3; 9 positions match TRBD1. The length of the CDR3 is 16 residues. V gave up 1 base and J gave up 7 bases; unmatched junction bases: 9. CDR1 is SGHVS and CDR2 is FNYEAQ in the germline V gene. The CDR3: CASSLEVQGAMNTQYF. The CDR3 DNA sequence: TGTGCCAGCAGCTTAGAGGTACAGGGGGCGATGAATACGCAGTATTTT.

This clone was seen just once. The chain links TRBV19 to TRBJ2-3, with 8 nucleotides matching TRBD1. This CDR3 comprises 16 residues. CDR1 is LNHDA and CDR2 is SQIVND in the germline V gene (reference sequence). V was pared by 3 bases and J by 6 bases, with 11 bases of the junction left unmatched. The CDR3 DNA reads as TGTGCCAGTAGTATTTTAGCAGGGGGCGCCGGGGATACGCAGTATTTT. Its protein is CASSILAGGAGDTQYF.

The genes are TRBV9 and TRBJ2-1, with 12 bases fitting TRBD2. The CDR3 is 16 residues long. The germline gives CDR1 SGDLS, CDR2 YYNGEE. J was trimmed by 7 bases and V by 1 base; bases with no gene match: 6. This CDR3 reads CASSVLAGGPVNEQFF. The CDR3 nucleotides are TGTGCCAGCAGCGTACTAGCGGGAGGGCCAGTTAATGAGCAGTTCTTC.

The chain uses TRBV11-2 and TRBJ2-7; D not certain. The germline V gene encodes CDR1 SGHAT and CDR2 FQNNGV. This CDR3 has 10 amino acids. The V end was cut by 4 bases, the J end by 6 bases, with 4 bases between. The CDR3 region is CASSSFEQYF. CDR3 coding DNA: TGTGCCAGCAGCTCTTTCGAGCAGTACTTC.

The chain employs TRBV6-1 and TRBJ1-3; D possibly corresponds to TRBD1 (5 bases). The CDR3 has 15 amino acids. Trimming removed 10 bases from V and 0 bases from J, with 16 bases in between. CDR1 and CDR2 (germline): MNHNS, SASEGT. CDR3 loop: CATNRGPGSGNTIYF. The CDR3 DNA sequence: TGTGCCACTAATAGGGGACCCGGCTCTGGAAACACCATATATTTT.

The CDR3 region is CASSLGVGDTQYF. DNA of the CDR3: TGTGCCAGCAGCTTGGGGGTTGGAGATACGCAGTATTTT. V and J are TRBV5-6 and TRBJ2-3; D gene uncertain. The CDR3 totals 13 residues. CDR1 is SGHDT, CDR2 YYEEEE, per germline. V lost 0 bases to trimming and J lost 5 bases, with 7 bases between them.

The V gene is TRBV6-5, the J gene TRBJ2-7, with D possibly matching TRBD2 (5 bases). In germline, CDR1 is MNHEY, CDR2 SVGAGI. The V end was cut by 6 bases, the J end by 3 bases, with 15 bases between. The CDR3 has 14 amino acids. The CDR3 is CASSTSRGYYEQYF. Written as DNA, the CDR3 is TGTGCCAGCAGCACAAGTCGGGGTTACTACGAGCAGTACTTC.

The chain joins TRBV11-2 to TRBJ2-7; 11 nucleotides align to TRBD2. The germline V gene has CDR1 SGHAT and CDR2 FQNNGV. With 5 bases clipped from V and 6 bases from J, the junction kept 9 bases outside the gene matches. This CDR3 is 15 amino acids long. The CDR3 here is CASSHPRLAGGEQYF. CDR3 in DNA: TGTGCCAGCAGCCACCCTCGGCTAGCGGGAGGCGAGCAGTACTTC.